Below, 3 T cell receptor beta chains from the same sample are listed, as sequenced in a study of vaccination effects on CD4 cells after COVID-19. No antigen is known for these receptors. Profiling relied on immunoSEQ multiplex PCR, and the TCRdb table lists in-frame clones only, not all of them. The sample comprises about 65,000 clones, less than 85% of which are singletons, and about 3% rests with the top ten. ViraFEST used viral peptide pools to expand antigen-specific CD4+ T cells before sequencing. Following a roughly 11-day culture, CD4+ T cells were purified. Each vaccine recipient was nucleocapsid antibody negative and had no prior SARS-CoV-2 infection. The sample in question was CD4+ T cells from PBMCs cultured with HCoV-NL63 spike peptides, obtained before COVID-19 vaccination. The receptors were gathered from a human donor who received a COVID-19 vaccine.

The chain carries TRBV15 and TRBJ1-4; the D is unclear. Germline CDR1 and CDR2: LNHNV and YYDKDF (reference sequence). Trimming removed 3 bases at V and 2 bases at J, with 13 bases between. This CDR3 contains 16 residues. CDR3 in DNA: TGTGCCACCAGCAGCCTGAAGGCTGGTACTAATGAAAAACTGTTTTTT. This translates into CATSSLKAGTNEKLFF. The whole variable domain, filled in from reference TRBV15 and TRBJ1-4, reads DAMVIQNPRYQVTQFGKPVTLSCSQTLNHNVMYWYQQKSSQAPKLLFHYYDKDFNNEADTPDNFQSRRPNTSFCFLDIRSPGLGDTAMYLCATSSLKAGTNEKLFFGSGTQLSVL.

The chain is built from TRBV28 and TRBJ1-4; unclear D gene. The V end was cut by 2 bases, the J end by 0 bases, with 10 bases between. The germline CDR1 and CDR2 sequences are MDHEN and SYDVKM. The CDR3 has 16 residues. The CDR3 is CASSLRAAATNEKLFF. CDR3 bases: TGTGCCAGCAGTTTACGGGCAGCTGCAACTAATGAAAAACTGTTTTTT.

The J gene is TRBJ2-3, the V gene TRBV5-1; 11 nucleotides align to TRBD2. CDR3 length: 14 amino acids. The germline CDR1 and CDR2 sequences are SGHRS and YFSETQ. Trimming at V came to 7 bases and at J to 2 bases, leaving 3 bases not matched to a gene. The CDR3 protein is CASSLAGATDTQYF. The CDR3 bases are TGCGCCAGCTCACTAGCGGGGGCCACAGATACGCAGTATTTT.